What follows are 12 T cell receptor beta chains derived from one specimen sequenced in a study of T cells after yellow fever vaccination. One entry per CDR3 protein, called by TCRdb with MiXCR from the 5' RACE reads. The sample has about 330,000 distinct CDR3 sequences; roughly 4% are singletons. Sequenced material: PBMCs, taken 5 days after the yellow fever booster vaccination. These receptors all stem from a man between 18 and 29 years old who received the YFV17D yellow fever vaccine.

The chain combines TRBV18 with TRBJ1-4, with no clear D. V gave up 5 bases and J gave up 7 bases, with 8 bases separating them. This CDR3 comprises 12 residues. Looked up from germline, CDR1 is KGHSH and CDR2 is LQKENI. CDR3 in amino acids: CASSAVFEKLFF. The CDR3 DNA reads TGTGCCAGCTCAGCCGTGTTTGAAAAACTGTTTTTT. Using reference TRBV18 and TRBJ1-4 for the parts outside the CDR3, the full variable domain is NAGVMQNPRHLVRRRGQEARLRCSPMKGHSHVYWYRQLPEEGLKFMVYLQKENIIDESGMPKERFSAEFPKEGPSILRIQQVVRGDSAAYFCASSAVFEKLFFGSGTQLSVL.

CDR3 amino acids: CASSQERGGQGLVSLFF. CDR3 nucleotide sequence: TGCGCCAGCAGCCAAGAAAGAGGAGGACAGGGATTGGTGAGCCTGTTTTTT. The chain has TRBV4-1 and TRBJ1-4; the match to TRBD1 covers 8 bases. The CDR3 is 17 amino acids. Germline trimming cut 0 bases from V and 14 bases from J; bases unmatched to any gene: 17. Germline values: CDR1 MGHRA, CDR2 YSYEKL.

This clonotype was picked up a small number of times. The chain joins TRBV7-2 to TRBJ1-5; 8 bases map to TRBD1. Germline V gives CDR1 SGHTA, CDR2 FQGNSA. The length of the CDR3 is 15 residues. V shed 5 bases, J shed 7 bases, and the junction held 10 bases outside the gene matches. CDR3 sequence: CASSQGQGREQPQHF. In DNA, the CDR3 is TGTGCCAGCAGCCAAGGACAGGGTCGCGAGCAGCCCCAGCATTTT.

There are many counts of this clonotype. The rearrangement uses TRBV27 and TRBJ2-6; D is undetermined. The germline gives CDR1 MNHEY, CDR2 SMNVEV (reference sequence). V gave up 1 base and J gave up 0 bases, with 16 bases separating them. The CDR3 has 19 residues. The CDR3, as DNA: TGTGCCAGCAGTTTATGGTCGGACGGCAGGAGCTCTGGGGCCAACGTCCTGACTTTC. Translated, it gives CASSLWSDGRSSGANVLTF.

This clonotype was found many times. The rearrangement links TRBV7-6 to TRBJ2-1; 11 nucleotides align to TRBD1. The CDR3 totals 14 residues. V shed 5 bases, J shed 10 bases, and the junction held 7 bases outside the gene matches. Germline CDR1 and CDR2: SGHVS and FNYEAQ. The chain's CDR3 is CASSQGQGAKEQFF. Here the CDR3 DNA reads TGTGCCAGCAGCCAAGGACAGGGGGCGAAGGAGCAGTTCTTC.

This clonotype showed up just a few times. This CDR3 reads CASSIGRARQPQHF. In DNA form, the CDR3 reads TGTGCCAGTAGTATAGGCAGGGCTCGTCAGCCCCAGCATTTT. The chain is built from TRBV19 and TRBJ1-5; D perhaps matches TRBD1 (5 bases). Trimming removed 1 base at V and 6 bases at J, with 10 bases between. CDR3 length: 14 residues. Germline CDR1 LNHDA, CDR2 SQIVND (reference sequence).

The gene calls are TRBV6-6 and TRBJ2-2, with D perhaps matching TRBD1 (6 bases). The CDR3 contains 17 residues. Germline assignment: CDR1 MNHNY and CDR2 SVGAGI (reference sequence). Trimming left V 1 base short and J 4 bases short, with 16 bases between. CDR3: CASSYLGQLASTGELFF. The CDR3 bases are TGTGCCAGCAGTTACTTAGGACAGCTTGCTTCCACCGGGGAGCTGTTTTTT.

The chain uses TRBV5-1 and TRBJ2-2; D not resolved. V was clipped by 0 bases and J by 7 bases, with 7 bases between them. The CDR3 extends over 13 amino acids. Germline values: CDR1 SGHRS, CDR2 YFSETQ. The CDR3 is CASSLVEGGELFF. The CDR3 coding sequence is TGCGCCAGCAGCTTGGTAGAAGGCGGGGAGCTGTTTTTT. Together with reference TRBV5-1 and TRBJ2-2, the CDR3 gives the full variable domain: KAGVTQTPRYLIKTRGQQVTLSCSPISGHRSVSWYQQTPGQGLQFLFEYFSETQRNKGNFPGRFSGRQFSNSRSEMNVSTLELGDSALYLCASSLVEGGELFFGEGSRLTVL.

The CDR3 protein is CASSLNGRKWETQYF. CDR3 coding DNA: TGTGCCAGCAGCTTAAATGGACGGAAGTGGGAGACCCAGTACTTC. The chain is built from TRBV7-8 and TRBJ2-5; D not resolved. CDR1 is SGHVS and CDR2 is FQNEAQ in the germline V gene. CDR3 length: 15 amino acids. Trimming pared 2 bases from V and 5 bases from J, leaving 15 bases between.

There are a few counts of this clonotype. The chain has TRBV7-9 and TRBJ2-3; 12 bases map to TRBD1. Looked up from germline, CDR1 is SEHNR and CDR2 is FQNEAQ (reference sequence). There are 18 residues in the CDR3. J gave up 6 bases and V 0 bases, and 10 bases lay outside the gene matches. In nucleotides, the CDR3 is TGTGCCAGCAGCTTAGCACCCGGGACAGGGGGCGCAAGGGATACGCAGTATTTT. Its protein is CASSLAPGTGGARDTQYF.

Only a few counts were recorded for this clonotype. CDR3 nucleotide sequence: TGTGCCAGCAGCTCCTGGGGGACTAGCGGGGAGTCAGATACGCAGTATTTT. Residues: CASSSWGTSGESDTQYF. The V and J genes are TRBV12-3 or TRBV12-4 and TRBJ2-3; 13 positions agree with TRBD2. CDR3 length equals 17 residues. V lost 6 bases and J lost 4; bases outside the gene matches: 10.

This clonotype was counted only a few times. The J gene is TRBJ1-4, the V gene TRBV4-1; the D is unclear. The CDR3 has 18 residues. Per germline, CDR1 MGHRA and CDR2 YSYEKL. V lost 1 base, J lost 0 bases, and 15 bases lay in between. Written as DNA, the CDR3 is TGCGCCAGCAGCCAAGCTCTGCCGGACGGGGCAACTAATGAAAAACTGTTTTTT. Residues: CASSQALPDGATNEKLFF.